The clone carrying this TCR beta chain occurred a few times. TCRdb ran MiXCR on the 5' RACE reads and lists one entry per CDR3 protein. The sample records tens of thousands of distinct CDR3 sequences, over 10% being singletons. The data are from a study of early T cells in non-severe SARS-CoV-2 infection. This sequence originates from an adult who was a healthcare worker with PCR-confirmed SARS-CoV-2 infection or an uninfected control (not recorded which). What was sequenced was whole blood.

DNA of the CDR3: TGTGCCAGCCTGAGCTCTGGGGCCAACGTCCTGACTTTC. Its translation is CASLSSGANVLTF. The chain links TRBV28 to TRBJ2-6; D is unresolved. V lost 8 bases and J 0 bases, leaving 5 bases between the germline ends. The CDR3 runs to 13 residues. CDR1 is MDHEN and CDR2 is SYDVKM in the germline V gene. The complete variable domain, with remaining parts taken from reference TRBV28 and TRBJ2-6, reads DVKVTQSSRYLVKRTGEKVFLECVQDMDHENMFWYRQDPGLGLRLIYFSYDVKMKEKGDIPEGYSVSREKKERFSLILESASTNQTSMYLCASLSSGANVLTFGAGSRLTVL.